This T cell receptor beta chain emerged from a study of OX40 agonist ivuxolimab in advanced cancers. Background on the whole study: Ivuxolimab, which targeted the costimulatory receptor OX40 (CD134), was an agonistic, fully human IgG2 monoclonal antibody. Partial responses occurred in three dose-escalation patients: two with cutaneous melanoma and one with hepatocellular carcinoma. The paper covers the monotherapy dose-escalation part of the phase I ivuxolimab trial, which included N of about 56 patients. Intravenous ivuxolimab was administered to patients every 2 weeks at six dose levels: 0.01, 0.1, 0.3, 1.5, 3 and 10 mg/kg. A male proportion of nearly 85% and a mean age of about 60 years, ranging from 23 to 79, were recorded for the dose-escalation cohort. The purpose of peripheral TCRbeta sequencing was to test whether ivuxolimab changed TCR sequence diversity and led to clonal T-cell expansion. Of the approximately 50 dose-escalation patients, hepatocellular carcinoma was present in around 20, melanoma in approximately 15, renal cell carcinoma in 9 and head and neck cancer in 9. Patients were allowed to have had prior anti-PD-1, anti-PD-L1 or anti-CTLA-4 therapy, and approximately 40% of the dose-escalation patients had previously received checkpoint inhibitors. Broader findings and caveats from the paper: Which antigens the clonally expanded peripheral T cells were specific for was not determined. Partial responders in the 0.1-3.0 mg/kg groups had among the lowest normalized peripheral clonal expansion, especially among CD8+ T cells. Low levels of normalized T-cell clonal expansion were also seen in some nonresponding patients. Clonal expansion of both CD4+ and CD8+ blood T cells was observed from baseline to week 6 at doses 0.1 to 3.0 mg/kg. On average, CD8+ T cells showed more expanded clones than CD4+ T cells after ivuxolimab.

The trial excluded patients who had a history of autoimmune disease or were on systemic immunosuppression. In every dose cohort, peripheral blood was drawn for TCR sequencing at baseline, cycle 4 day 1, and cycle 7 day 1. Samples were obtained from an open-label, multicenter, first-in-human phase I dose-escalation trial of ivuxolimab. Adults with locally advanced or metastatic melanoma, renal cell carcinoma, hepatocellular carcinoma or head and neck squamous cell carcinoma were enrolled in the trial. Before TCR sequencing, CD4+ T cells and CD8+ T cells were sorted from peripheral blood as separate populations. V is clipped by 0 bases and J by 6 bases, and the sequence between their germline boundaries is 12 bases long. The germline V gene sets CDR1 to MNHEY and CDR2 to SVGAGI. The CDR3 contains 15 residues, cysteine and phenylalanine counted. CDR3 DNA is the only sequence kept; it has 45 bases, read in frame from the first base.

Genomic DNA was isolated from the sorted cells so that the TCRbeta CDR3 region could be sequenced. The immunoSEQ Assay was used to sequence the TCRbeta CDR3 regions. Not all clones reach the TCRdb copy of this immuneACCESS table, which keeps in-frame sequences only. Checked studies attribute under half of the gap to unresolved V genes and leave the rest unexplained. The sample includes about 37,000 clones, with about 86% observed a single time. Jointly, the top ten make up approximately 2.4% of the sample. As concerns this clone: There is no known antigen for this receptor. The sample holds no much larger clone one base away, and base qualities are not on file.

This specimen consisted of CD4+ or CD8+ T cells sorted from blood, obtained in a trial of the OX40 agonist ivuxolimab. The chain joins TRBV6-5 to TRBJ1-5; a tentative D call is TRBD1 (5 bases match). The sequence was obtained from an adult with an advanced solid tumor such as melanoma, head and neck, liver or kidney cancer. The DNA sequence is TGTGCCAGCAGTTACTCTTCGGCAGGGAGTCAGCCCCAGCATTTT. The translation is CASSYSSAGSQPQHF.